Described below is a single T cell receptor (beta chain) sequence and its context. Its cognate antigen is unknown. The CDR3 contains 17 residues. The J segment lost 1 base and the V segment lost 0 bases, leaving 1 base of the junction unmatched. Germline V gene lookup returns CDR1 SGHVS and CDR2 FNYEAQ. The data belong to a study of cytomegalovirus exposure and HLA in healthy donors. Notes on the study in general: Follow-up analysis seemed to connect common viral pathogens with several of the most significant clusters identified. The authors later found HLA-associated TCR beta chains more clonally expanded than equally common others. Whilst most TCR sequences proved rare, a subset of public TCRs occurred across many donors.

The PCR had 60 Vbeta and 13 Jbeta primers. Libraries were prepared by immunoSEQ multiplex PCR; TCRdb keeps only in-frame clonotypes and omits some of them. The sample yields 150,000 to 200,000 clones, around 87% seen once. This sequence joins TRBV7-6 and TRBJ2-2; TRBD2 agrees at 11 bases. The receptor was isolated from a woman aged 18 to 35 in good health and CMV-seronegative. The material sequenced was PBMCs. CDR3 residues: CASSLAGLAGNTGELFF. The CDR3 coding sequence is TGTGCCAGCAGCTTAGCCGGACTAGCGGGGAACACCGGGGAGCTGTTTTTT.